Following are 5 T cell receptor beta chains from one sample sequenced in a study of blood T cell repertoires in COVID-19. Sequencing used immunoSEQ multiplex PCR; TCRdb keeps in-frame clones, though not all of them. The repertoire consists of 100,000 to 150,000 clones, with roughly 85% occurring once and the leading ten covering approximately 30%. The sequenced material came from peripheral blood. Receptor source: a woman at least 80 years old with acute or convalescent COVID-19.

The chain combines TRBV7-2 with TRBJ2-7; TRBD1 is a possible D gene (6 bases). This CDR3 spans 13 amino acids. Germline loops: CDR1 SGHTA, CDR2 FQGNSA. V was cut by 4 bases and J by 3 bases, with 10 bases left in between. CDR3: CASSWTDYYEQYF. The CDR3 bases are TGTGCCAGCAGCTGGACAGACTACTACGAGCAGTACTTC.

V gene TRBV11-2 combines with J gene TRBJ2-4; 7 bases align to TRBD1. CDR3 length equals 18 residues. The germline gives CDR1 SGHAT, CDR2 FQNNGV. The trim removed 5 bases at V and 4 bases at J, leaving 17 bases unmatched. The CDR3 spells CASSLRIYSGQEKNIQYF. CDR3 in DNA: TGTGCCAGCAGCCTTCGCATCTATTCCGGACAGGAGAAAAACATTCAGTACTTC.

This chain connects TRBV3-1 (or the pseudogene TRBV3-2) to TRBJ1-2; 9 bases are shared with TRBD1. This CDR3 has 14 amino acids. J lost 9 bases, V lost 5 bases, and 10 bases had no gene match. Germline loops: CDR1 LGHDT, CDR2 YNNKEL (reference sequence). The CDR3 coding sequence is TGTGCCAGCAGCAGACAGGGGGACGTAGGGAGCTACACCTTC. It encodes CASSRQGDVGSYTF.

In this sample, this clone turned up once. The chain recombines TRBV2 with TRBJ1-4; D uncertain. The CDR3 extends over 14 amino acids. Germline CDR1 SNHLY, CDR2 FYNNEI. The V end lost 2 bases, the J end lost 4 bases, and 8 bases lay between the germline ends. CDR3 coding DNA: TGTGCCAGCAGTGAACGGCGGGATAATGAAAAACTGTTTTTT. Its translation is CASSERRDNEKLFF. The full variable domain, completed using reference TRBV2 and TRBJ1-4, is EPEVTQTPSHQVTQMGQEVILRCVPISNHLYFYWYRQILGQKVEFLVSFYNNEISEKSEIFDDQFSVERPDGSNFTLKIRSTKLEDSAMYFCASSERRDNEKLFFGSGTQLSVL.

A single count supports this clone. This chain joins TRBV2 and TRBJ2-7; perhaps TRBD1 as D (5 bases). CDR1 is SNHLY and CDR2 is FYNNEI in the germline V gene. The CDR3 has 16 residues. Trimming took 3 bases from V and 4 from J, leaving 19 bases between them. CDR3 sequence: CASSDGLSSQGYEQYV. Here the CDR3 DNA reads TGTGCCAGCAGTGACGGATTGAGTAGCCAGGGTTACGAGCAGTACGTC.